These T cell receptor beta chains were read from a single sample in a study of blood T cell repertoires in COVID-19. Generated by immunoSEQ multiplex PCR, the TCRdb table keeps only in-frame clones and is missing some. The repertoire holds 100,000 or so clones, with about 80% as singletons. The sample was peripheral blood. These receptors all come from a human donor in a cohort sampled during active COVID-19. Each CDR3 is given without its conserved first and last residue.

>TRBJ2-5|TRBV7-2
ASSPRRQETQY
>TRBJ2-2|TRBV2
ASRVGQNTGELF
>TRBJ1-1|TRBV7-9
ASSLGQGENTEAF
>TRBJ2-3|TRBV4-2
ASSQRTSGTDTQY
>TRBJ2-3|TRBV19
ASSNRLMRDTQY
>TRBJ1-4|TRBV5-1
ASRDSAANEKLF
>TRBJ2-7|TRBV11-3
ASRRTSGSYEQY
>TRBJ2-5|TRBV6-5
ASSYSTGGVWETQY
>TRBJ1-2|TRBV2
ASRDRNYGYT
>TRBJ1-3|TRBV6-2/TRBV6-3
ASSYGQRNTIY
>TRBJ1-1|TRBV5-1
ASRTGQANTEAF
>TRBJ1-6|TRBV5-6
ASSPRRTGYNSPLH
>TRBJ2-2|TRBV7-3
ASSLISTGELF
>TRBJ2-5|TRBV5-1
ASSSSTGGETQY
>TRBJ1-6|TRBV10-3
AISGTGALNSPLH
>TRBJ1-6|TRBV4-1
ASSQPVVPTLPPLH
>TRBJ1-1|TRBV5-4
ASSGTGGRNTEAF
>TRBJ1-4|TRBV9
ASSVGQGVINEKLF
>TRBJ2-1|TRBV24-1
ATSESRDRNNEQF
>TRBJ2-3|TRBV7-2
ASRYTGEDTQY
>TRBJ1-2|TRBV6-2/TRBV6-3
ASSDRGDYGYT
>TRBJ1-2|TRBV7-3
ASSFGTPIYGYT
>TRBJ1-1|TRBV4-2
ASSQDFRNRGSEAF
>TRBJ1-5|TRBV2
ASSEGQGDGSNQPQH
>TRBJ2-1|TRBV5-8
ASSSGLAKGLNEQF
>TRBJ2-7|TRBV6-1
ASSELVTGGQY
>TRBJ1-5|TRBV28
ASSYVQGTGQPQH
>TRBJ1-5|TRBV27
ASRIGIISNQPQH
>TRBJ1-6|TRBV10-3
AISERGGSYNSPLH
>TRBJ2-3|TRBV4-2
ASSQPRTARDTQY
>TRBJ2-1|TRBV7-9
ASSLRGGDHEQF
>TRBJ1-1|TRBV18
ASSPRGDTEAF
>TRBJ2-3|TRBV11-2
ASSLQRGGVDTQY
>TRBJ2-7|TRBV28
ASSSPRGRTYNYEQY
>TRBJ1-5|TRBV24-1
ATSDGGRGSNQPQH
>TRBJ1-1|TRBV7-9
ASSPLQGARTEAF
>TRBJ1-3|TRBV27
ASSSGQGRSGNTIY
>TRBJ1-3|TRBV6-5
ASSLTEPGNTIY
>TRBJ2-5|TRBV12-3/TRBV12-4
ASSYQGLETQY
>TRBJ1-2|TRBV4-3
ASSQDIRGVGYT
>TRBJ1-4|TRBV7-9
ASSPQGFVEKLF
>TRBJ1-1|TRBV18
ASSGMGGQGTNTEAF
>TRBJ2-3|TRBV28
ASSSHGGIGEGIYTDTQY
>TRBJ1-5|TRBV19
ASSPRGVGQPQH
>TRBJ1-2|TRBV9
ASSVGGSVGGGYT
>TRBJ1-2|TRBV28
ASSSYSGGSVYGYT